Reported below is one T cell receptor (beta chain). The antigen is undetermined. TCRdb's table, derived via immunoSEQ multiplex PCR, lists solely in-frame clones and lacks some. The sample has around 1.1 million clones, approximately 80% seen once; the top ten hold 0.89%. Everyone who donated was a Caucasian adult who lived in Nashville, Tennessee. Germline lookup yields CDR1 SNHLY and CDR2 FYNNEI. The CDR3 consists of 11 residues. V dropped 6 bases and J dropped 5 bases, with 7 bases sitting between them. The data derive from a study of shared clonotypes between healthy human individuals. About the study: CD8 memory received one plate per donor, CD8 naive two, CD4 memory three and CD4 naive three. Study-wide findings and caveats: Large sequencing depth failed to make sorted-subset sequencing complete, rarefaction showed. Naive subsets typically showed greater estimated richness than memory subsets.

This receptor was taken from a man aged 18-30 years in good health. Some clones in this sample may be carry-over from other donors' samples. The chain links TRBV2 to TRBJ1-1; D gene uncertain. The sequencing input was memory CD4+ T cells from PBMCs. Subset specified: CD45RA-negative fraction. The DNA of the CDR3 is TGTGCCAGCAGGGCGGAAACTGAAGCTTTCTTT. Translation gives CASRAETEAFF.